Listed below are T cell receptor beta chains from one sample, sequenced in a study of early T cells in non-severe SARS-CoV-2 infection. TCRdb re-called the 5' RACE reads with MiXCR, one entry per CDR3 protein. Counted here are 45,000 to 50,000 distinct CDR3 sequences, 6.2% occurring once; the ten biggest clones make up about 7%. The specimen comprised whole blood, sampled at baseline. The source of these receptors is an adult who was a healthcare worker with PCR-confirmed SARS-CoV-2 infection or an uninfected control (not recorded which). The CDR3 runs from the conserved cysteine through the conserved F or W. A D gene is named only where the DNA matches it firmly. Not all rows give a size; the values are once, few, many and, for expanded clones, a class.

v_call	clone_size	d_call	j_call	cdr3_aa	cdr3_nt
TRBV28	few	-	TRBJ2-7	CASSPPRRGVGGYEQYF	TGTGCCAGCAGTCCTCCGAGGCGGGGAGTCGGGGGTTACGAGCAGTACTTC
TRBV7-9	many	TRBD1	TRBJ1-1	CASSFTGGTEAFF	TGTGCCAGCAGTTTCACAGGGGGCACTGAAGCTTTCTTT
TRBV5-1	few	TRBD2	TRBJ2-1	CASSLAVTSGNEQFF	TGCGCCAGCAGCTTGGCAGTGACTAGCGGGAACGAGCAGTTCTTC
TRBV5-1	few	-	TRBJ2-5	CASSLGPTQETQYF	TGCGCCAGCAGCTTGGGACCGACTCAAGAGACCCAGTACTTC
TRBV18	-	TRBD1	TRBJ2-4	CASSPRDRTVENIQYF	TGTGCCAGCTCACCGCGGGACAGGACTGTCGAAAACATTCAGTACTTC
TRBV5-1	many	TRBD2	TRBJ2-1	CASSLGLADYNEQFF	TGCGCCAGCAGCTTAGGACTAGCGGACTACAATGAGCAGTTCTTC
TRBV4-3	few	TRBD1	TRBJ2-1	CASGRDRDNEQFF	TGCGCCAGCGGGAGAGACAGGGACAATGAGCAGTTCTTC
TRBV20-1	many	TRBD1	TRBJ1-5	CSAGQVVSNQPQHF	TGCAGTGCAGGACAGGTGGTGAGCAATCAGCCCCAGCATTTT
TRBV27	many	-	TRBJ1-2	CASSITPTGPYGYTF	TGTGCCAGCAGTATAACCCCGACAGGCCCCTATGGCTACACCTTC
TRBV7-2	few	-	TRBJ2-6	CASSAGGAGANVLTF	TGTGCCAGCAGCGCGGGCGGGGCTGGGGCCAACGTCCTGACTTTC
TRBV28	-	TRBD1	TRBJ2-7	CASSLRGRGLYEQYF	TGTGCCAGCAGTTTGAGGGGAAGGGGGCTGTACGAGCAGTACTTC
TRBV11-2	many	TRBD2	TRBJ2-3	CASSLGTSGRPTDTQYF	TGTGCCAGCAGCCTAGGGACTAGCGGGAGGCCCACAGATACGCAGTATTTT
TRBV20-1	few	-	TRBJ2-1	CSAQRSLNYNEQFF	TGCAGTGCCCAGCGCTCGCTTAACTACAATGAGCAGTTCTTC
TRBV20-1	-	-	TRBJ1-5	CSARDGRFPENQPQHF	TGCAGTGCTAGAGATGGGCGGTTCCCCGAGAATCAGCCCCAGCATTTT
TRBV20-1	few	-	TRBJ1-6	CSASMHSSRDNSPLHF	TGCAGTGCTAGCATGCACAGCTCAAGGGATAATTCACCCCTCCACTTT
TRBV7-2	many	-	TRBJ1-6	CASRGTGGVNSPLHF	TGTGCCAGCAGGGGGACCGGAGGGGTAAATTCACCCCTCCACTTT
TRBV14	many	-	TRBJ2-1	CASSPWRSSYNEQFF	TGTGCCAGCAGTCCATGGAGGAGCTCCTACAATGAGCAGTTCTTC
TRBV4-2	many	-	TRBJ1-3	CASSQEGLGTWRNTIYF	TGTGCCAGCAGCCAAGAAGGCTTAGGAACATGGAGGAACACCATATATTTT
TRBV9	few	-	TRBJ2-3	CASSVGLELTDTQYF	TGTGCCAGCAGCGTAGGACTGGAATTAACAGATACGCAGTATTTT
TRBV2	many	-	TRBJ2-3	CASSDLRVDTQYF	TGTGCCAGCAGTGATTTAAGGGTCGATACGCAGTATTTT
TRBV27	-	-	TRBJ1-6	CASSFQPGGSPLHF	TGTGCCAGCAGTTTCCAGCCTGGGGGTTCACCCCTCCACTTT
TRBV10-3	-	TRBD2	TRBJ2-1	CAISVGLAGGGGEQFF	TGTGCCATCAGTGTCGGACTAGCGGGAGGAGGGGGTGAGCAGTTCTTC
TRBV27	many	-	TRBJ2-1	CASSLRFRNNEQFF	TGTGCCAGCAGTTTAAGGTTTAGGAACAATGAGCAGTTCTTC
TRBV4-3	few	-	TRBJ1-4	CASSRNGGLLGGEKLFF	TGCGCCAGCAGCCGCAACGGGGGGCTCCTGGGTGGTGAAAAACTGTTTTTT
TRBV25-1	-	TRBD1	TRBJ2-5	CASSAPPGTGHETQYF	TGTGCCAGCAGTGCACCCCCCGGGACAGGGCATGAGACCCAGTACTTC
TRBV2	medium-sized	-	TRBJ2-3	CASSEQLTGGDTQYF	TGTGCCAGCAGTGAACAGCTGACGGGGGGCGATACGCAGTATTTT
TRBV20-1	many	-	TRBJ2-1	CSARARGAPYNEQFF	TGCAGTGCTAGGGCTCGGGGAGCCCCCTACAATGAGCAGTTCTTC
TRBV25-1	few	-	TRBJ2-5	CASSPGGMETQYF	TGTGCCAGCAGTCCCGGGGGAATGGAGACCCAGTACTTC
TRBV11-2	-	TRBD2	TRBJ2-1	CASSYSRRTSGYNEQFF	TGTGCCAGCAGCTATAGCCGTCGGACTAGCGGTTACAATGAGCAGTTCTTC
TRBV12-3/TRBV12-4	many	-	TRBJ1-4	CASSLEGIEKLFF	TGTGCCAGCAGTTTAGAGGGGATTGAAAAACTGTTTTTT
TRBV6-1	many	-	TRBJ2-1	CASSLRVVEQFF	TGTGCCAGCAGTCTTCGCGTTGTTGAGCAGTTCTTC
TRBV27	few	-	TRBJ1-6	CASSSDSLGAPLHF	TGTGCCAGCAGTTCGGACAGCCTGGGGGCACCCCTCCACTTT
TRBV13	-	-	TRBJ2-7	CASSEGNEQYF	TGTGCCAGCAGTGAGGGAAACGAGCAGTACTTC
TRBV29-1	few	-	TRBJ1-2	CSTWTGEGYTF	TGCAGCACCTGGACGGGGGAGGGCTACACCTTC